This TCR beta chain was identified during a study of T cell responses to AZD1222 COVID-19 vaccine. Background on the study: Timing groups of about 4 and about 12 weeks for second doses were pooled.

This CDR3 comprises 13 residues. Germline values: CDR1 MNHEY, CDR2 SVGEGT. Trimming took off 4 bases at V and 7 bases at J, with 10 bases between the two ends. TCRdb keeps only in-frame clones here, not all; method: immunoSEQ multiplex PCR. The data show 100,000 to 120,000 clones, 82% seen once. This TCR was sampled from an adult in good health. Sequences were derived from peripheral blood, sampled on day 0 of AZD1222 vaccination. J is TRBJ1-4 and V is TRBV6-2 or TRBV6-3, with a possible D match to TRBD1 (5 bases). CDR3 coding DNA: TGTGCCAGCAGTTTCGGGGGTACTGAAAAACTGTTTTTT. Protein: CASSFGGTEKLFF.